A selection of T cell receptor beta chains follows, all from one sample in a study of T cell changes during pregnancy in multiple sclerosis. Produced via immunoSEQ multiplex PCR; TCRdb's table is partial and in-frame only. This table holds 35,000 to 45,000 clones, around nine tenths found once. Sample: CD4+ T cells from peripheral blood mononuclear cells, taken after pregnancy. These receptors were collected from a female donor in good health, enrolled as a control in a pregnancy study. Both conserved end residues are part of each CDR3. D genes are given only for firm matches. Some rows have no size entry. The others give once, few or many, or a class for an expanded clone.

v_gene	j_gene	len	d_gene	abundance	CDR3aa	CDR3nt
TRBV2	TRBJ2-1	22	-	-	CASEVRAASSLPGGGDYNEQFF	TGTGCCAGTGAAGTAAGGGCTGCCAGCAGTTTACCCGGTGGCGGGGACTACAATGAGCAGTTCTTC
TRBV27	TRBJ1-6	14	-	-	CASRIQGYNSPLHF	TGTGCCAGCAGGATACAGGGCTATAATTCACCCCTCCACTTT
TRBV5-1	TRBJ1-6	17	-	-	CASSLEGPGIYNSPLHF	TGCGCCAGCAGCTTGGAAGGCCCAGGGATTTATAATTCACCCCTCCACTTT
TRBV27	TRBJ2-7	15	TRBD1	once	CASSLGRGFSYEQYF	TGTGCCAGCAGTTTAGGCAGGGGGTTCTCCTACGAGCAGTACTTC
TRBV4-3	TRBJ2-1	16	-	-	CASSQATGSLRHEQFF	TGCGCCAGCAGCCAAGCCACCGGGTCCCTTCGACATGAGCAGTTCTTC
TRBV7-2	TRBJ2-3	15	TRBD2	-	CASSLTRGGTDTQYF	TGTGCCAGCAGCTTAACGCGGGGAGGGACAGATACGCAGTATTTT
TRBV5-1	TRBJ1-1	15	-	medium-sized	CASSGGTPWGTEAFF	TGCGCCAGCAGCGGCGGGACTCCATGGGGGACTGAAGCTTTCTTT
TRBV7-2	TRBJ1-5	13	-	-	CASSSGVYQPQHF	TGTGCCAGCAGCTCGGGGGTATATCAGCCCCAGCATTTT
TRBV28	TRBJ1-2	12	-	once	CASSLSRDGYTF	TGTGCCAGCAGTTTATCGAGGGATGGCTACACCTTC
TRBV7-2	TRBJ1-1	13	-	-	CAGGGAVNTEAFF	TGTGCCGGGGGAGGGGCGGTGAACACTGAAGCTTTCTTT
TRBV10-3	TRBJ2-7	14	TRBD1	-	CAISVGTGRYEQYF	TGTGCCATCAGTGTCGGGACAGGCCGATACGAGCAGTACTTC
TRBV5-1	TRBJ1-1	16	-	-	CASSPHLRGDNTEAFF	TGCGCCAGCAGCCCACACCTCAGGGGAGATAACACTGAAGCTTTCTTT
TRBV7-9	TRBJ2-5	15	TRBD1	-	CASTQDRGNQETQYF	TGTGCCAGCACCCAGGACAGGGGGAACCAAGAGACCCAGTACTTC
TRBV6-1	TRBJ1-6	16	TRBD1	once	CASSGQGHRDNSPLHF	TGTGCCAGCAGTGGACAGGGACACAGAGACAATTCACCCCTCCACTTT
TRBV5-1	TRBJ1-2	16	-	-	CASSVWPGLSAYGYTF	TGCGCCAGCAGCGTCTGGCCGGGACTGAGCGCCTATGGCTACACCTTC
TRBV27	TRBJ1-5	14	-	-	CASSHFRGSQPQHF	TGTGCCAGCAGTCATTTCAGGGGAAGTCAGCCCCAGCATTTT
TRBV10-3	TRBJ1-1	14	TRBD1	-	CAISPDRGNTEAFF	TGTGCCATCAGTCCCGACAGGGGCAACACTGAAGCTTTCTTT
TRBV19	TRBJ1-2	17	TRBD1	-	CASTRPIPGQGYYGYTF	TGTGCCAGTACTCGACCAATTCCGGGACAGGGGTACTATGGCTACACCTTC
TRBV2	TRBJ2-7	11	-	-	CASRDTYEQYF	TGTGCCAGCAGGGACACCTACGAGCAGTACTTC
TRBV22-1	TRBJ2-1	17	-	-	CPGSARGEGPSYNEQFF	TGTCCTGGGAGCGCAAGGGGGGAGGGGCCATCCTACAATGAGCAGTTCTTC
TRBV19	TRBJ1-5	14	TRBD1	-	CASTLDRSGQPQHF	TGTGCCAGTACCCTGGACAGGAGTGGTCAGCCCCAGCATTTT
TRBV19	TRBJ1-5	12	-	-	CASTGSNQPQHF	TGTGCCAGTACAGGGTCCAATCAGCCCCAGCATTTT
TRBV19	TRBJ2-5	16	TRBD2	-	CASSIREGELAETQYF	TGTGCCAGTAGTATTCGGGAGGGGGAACTAGCGGAGACCCAGTACTTC
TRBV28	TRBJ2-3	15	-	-	CASSLSTGGTDTQYF	TGTGCCAGCAGTTTATCAACGGGTGGAACAGATACGCAGTATTTT
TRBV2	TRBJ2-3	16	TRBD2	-	CASSALLAGRTDTQYF	TGTGCCAGCAGTGCCCTACTAGCGGGCCGCACAGATACGCAGTATTTT
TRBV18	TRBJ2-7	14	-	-	CASSPPPGNYEQYF	TGTGCCAGCTCACCACCTCCAGGGAACTACGAGCAGTACTTC
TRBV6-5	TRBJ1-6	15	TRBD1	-	CASSFGQGSSSPLHF	TGTGCCAGCAGTTTTGGACAGGGGAGTAGTTCACCCCTCCACTTT
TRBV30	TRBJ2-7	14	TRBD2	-	CAWSVAGGAYEQYF	TGTGCCTGGAGTGTAGCGGGGGGAGCCTACGAGCAGTACTTC
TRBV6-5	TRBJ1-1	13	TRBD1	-	CASSHGDRAEAFF	TGTGCCAGCAGCCACGGTGACAGGGCGGAAGCTTTCTTT
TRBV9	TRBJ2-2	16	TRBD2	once	CASSVAPGGATGELFF	TGTGCCAGCAGCGTAGCTCCCGGGGGGGCCACCGGGGAGCTGTTTTTT
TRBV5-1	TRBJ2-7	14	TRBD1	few	CASSLDRGSVEQYF	TGCGCCAGCAGCTTGGACAGGGGGTCTGTAGAGCAGTACTTC
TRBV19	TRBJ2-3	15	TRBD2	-	CASSSSGGAGDTQYF	TGTGCCAGTAGTTCGAGCGGGGGGGCCGGAGATACGCAGTATTTT
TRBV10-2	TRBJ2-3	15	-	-	CASSEAKTLTDTQYF	TGCGCCAGCAGTGAAGCCAAAACCCTCACAGATACGCAGTATTTT
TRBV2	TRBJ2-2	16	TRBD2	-	CASSEWRGRNTGELFF	TGTGCCAGCAGTGAATGGCGGGGGAGGAACACCGGGGAGCTGTTTTTT
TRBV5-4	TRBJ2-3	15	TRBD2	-	CASSTSGSFTDTQYF	TGTGCCAGCAGCACTAGCGGGAGTTTCACAGATACGCAGTATTTT
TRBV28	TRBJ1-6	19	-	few	CASSFYGSRRSSYNSPLHF	TGTGCCAGCAGTTTTTACGGGTCTAGGAGAAGCTCCTATAATTCACCCCTCCACTTT
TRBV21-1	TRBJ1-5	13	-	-	CASPTREGQPQHF	TGTGCCAGCCCTACGAGGGAGGGCCAGCCCCAGCATTTT
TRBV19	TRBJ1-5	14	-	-	CASSILGHNQPQHF	TGTGCCAGTAGTATTTTGGGCCACAATCAGCCCCAGCATTTT
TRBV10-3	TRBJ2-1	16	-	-	CAISEPGRLPVGEQFF	TGTGCCATCAGTGAGCCCGGTCGACTCCCAGTCGGTGAGCAGTTCTTC
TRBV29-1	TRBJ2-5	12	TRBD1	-	CSVWDRQGPQYF	TGCAGCGTTTGGGACAGGCAGGGCCCCCAGTACTTC
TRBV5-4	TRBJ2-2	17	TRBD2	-	CASSLASGGTSPGELFF	TGTGCCAGCAGCTTGGCTAGCGGGGGGACGTCGCCCGGGGAGCTGTTTTTT